This T cell receptor beta chain stems from a study of post-analysis software for immune sequencing data. Study observations and caveats: Patients carried four or five TRBV segments more frequently than controls did, and TRBV5-6, TRBV5-1 and TRBV20-1 were among them. Compared with controls, patients showed significantly lower normalized Chao1 diversity.

The authors incorporated unique molecular identifiers into the TCR beta cDNA libraries. T cells numbering roughly 1 to 11 million yielded cDNA molecules that totaled about 500,000. TCRdb re-analysed the PCR reads in MiXCR, keeping a single row per CDR3 protein. The sample shows some 190,000 distinct CDR3 sequences, approximately 28% of them seen only once. This clonotype was counted at least ten times. The antigen is unknown. CDR3 length equals 15 residues. V was shortened by 0 bases and J by 4 bases, with 13 bases between the two germline ends. Germline V gene lookup returns CDR1 SGDLS and CDR2 YYNGEE.

The receptor comes from a girl aged 2-17 years with multiple sclerosis. The specimen was blood. J is TRBJ1-2 and V is TRBV9; D not certain. For the CDR3, the DNA is TGTGCCAGCAGCGTAGAGCTCAGCCCGGCCTATGGCTACACCTTC. It yields the protein CASSVELSPAYGYTF.